These T cell receptor beta chains were read from a single sample in a study of blood T cell repertoires in COVID-19. The assay was immunoSEQ multiplex PCR, and TCRdb's table has in-frame clones only and misses some. In the table there are some 260,000 clones, under 90% of which are singletons. Sequenced sample: peripheral blood. The receptor source for this set is a woman in her late teens or twenties with acute or convalescent COVID-19. The CDR3 runs from the conserved cysteine through the conserved F or W. D genes are given only for firm matches. Expanded clones are given a class, and other clones once, few, many or no size at all.

>TRBV6-6|NA|NA|TRBJ2-7
TGTGCCAGCAGCCCAGGGGTCCACGAGCAGTACTTC
CASSPGVHEQYF
>TRBV5-1|NA|TRBD2|TRBJ2-3
TGCGCCAGTAGCTTGGAGAAACTAGCGGGCCCAGATACGCAGTATTTT
CASSLEKLAGPDTQYF
>TRBV10-2|NA|TRBD2|TRBJ2-1
TGCGCCAGCAGTGAGCCGATCACTAGCGGCGTAAGGGAGCAGTTCTTC
CASSEPITSGVREQFF
>TRBV20-1|NA|TRBD2|TRBJ2-7
TGCAGTGCTAGTGCCCCGACTAGCGTGACCGCGGGGCAGTACTTC
CSASAPTSVTAGQYF
>TRBV18|NA|TRBD2|TRBJ2-2
TGTGCCAGCTCACCGGGGACTAGCGGGAGTTCCGGGGAGCTGTTTTTT
CASSPGTSGSSGELFF
>TRBV13|NA|TRBD2|TRBJ2-2
TGTGCCAGCCTCTTCGGAGCGGCTAGCGGAAACACCGGGGAGCTGTTTTTT
CASLFGAASGNTGELFF
>TRBV7-2|NA|NA|TRBJ2-1
TGTGCCAGCAGCGCATCTACGCGGAGCTCCTACAATGAGCAGTTCTTC
CASSASTRSSYNEQFF
>TRBV29-1|NA|NA|TRBJ1-1
TGCAGCTATGAAAAGAGTACAGTAGGCACTGAAGCTTTCTTT
CSYEKSTVGTEAFF
>TRBV4-3|NA|TRBD1|TRBJ1-1
TGCGCCAGCAGCCAAGGACAGGGGTTCGACATGAACACTGAAGCTTTCTTT
CASSQGQGFDMNTEAFF
>TRBV7-7|NA|TRBD1|TRBJ2-1
TGTGCTAGCAGCGAGACAGGGTCCTCCTACAATGAGCAGTTCTTC
CASSETGSSYNEQFF
>TRBV20-1|NA|TRBD1|TRBJ1-3
TGCAGTGCTAGTGACAGGGCTTACGGAAACACCATATATTTT
CSASDRAYGNTIYF
>TRBV2|NA|NA|TRBJ1-1
TGTGCCAGCAGTGGGACAGCTATTGAAGCTTTCTTT
CASSGTAIEAFF
>TRBV7-2|NA|NA|TRBJ2-1
TGTGCCAGCAGCTTAGGCGAAAGGGGCAATGAGCAGTTCTTC
CASSLGERGNEQFF
>TRBV18|once|NA|TRBJ1-1
TGTGCCAGCTCACAGGGACTGTCTGAAGCTTTCTTT
CASSQGLSEAFF
>TRBV29-1|NA|NA|TRBJ2-2
TGCAGCGTGGCGGTGAACACCGGGGAGCTGTTTTTT
CSVAVNTGELFF
>TRBV6-5|NA|NA|TRBJ1-1
TGTGCCAGCAGCGACGGGGGGTCTGGAGGCACTGAAGCTTTCTTT
CASSDGGSGGTEAFF
>TRBV2|NA|TRBD2|TRBJ2-2
TGTGCCAGCAGTCAATGGACTAGCGGGAGGCGTATGACCGGGGAGCTGTTTTTT
CASSQWTSGRRMTGELFF
>TRBV5-1|NA|NA|TRBJ2-7
TGCGCCAGCAGCCCGGACTCACCTCTCTACGAGCAGTACTTC
CASSPDSPLYEQYF
>TRBV12-3/TRBV12-4|NA|NA|TRBJ2-7
TGTGCCAGCAGTTTCGGCTACGAGCAGTACTTC
CASSFGYEQYF
>TRBV18|NA|TRBD1|TRBJ1-2
TGTGCCAGCTCACCGCCAACGGACAGGGGAAAAGGCTACACCTTC
CASSPPTDRGKGYTF
>TRBV30|few|NA|TRBJ1-6
TGTGCCTGGAGTGTGGGGCGGGGAGGAAGGGGAACTTCACCCCTCCACTTT
CAWSVGRGGRGTSPLHF
>TRBV10-3|NA|NA|TRBJ2-1
TGTGCCATCAGTGAACCCCCTAGCCGTGAGCAGTTCTTC
CAISEPPSREQFF
>TRBV28|NA|NA|TRBJ2-5
TGTGCCAGCACCCTAATCAGGGGTAGGACCCAGTACTTC
CASTLIRGRTQYF
>TRBV4-2|NA|TRBD2|TRBJ2-2
TGTGCCAGCAGTCATGCCGTTCCGCGGGAGGTCGGGGAGCTGTTTTTT
CASSHAVPREVGELFF
>TRBV19|few|TRBD2|TRBJ2-7
TGTGCCAGTAGTATAGGTGGTAGCGGGACTGGCTACGAGCAGTACTTC
CASSIGGSGTGYEQYF
>TRBV6-5|NA|NA|TRBJ2-7
TGTGCCACCAAATATTCCAGCGCCTACGAGCAGTACTTC
CATKYSSAYEQYF
>TRBV6-1|few|TRBD1|TRBJ2-7
TGTGCCAGCAGTGAAGGGGCAGGGGGCTTCTACGAGCAGTACTTC
CASSEGAGGFYEQYF
>TRBV6-2/TRBV6-3|NA|TRBD1|TRBJ2-1
TGTGCCAGCACCCCCCAGGGGGCGGCCCGGGGTGAGCAGTTCTTC
CASTPQGAARGEQFF
>TRBV3-1/TRBV3-2|NA|NA|TRBJ2-7
TGTGCCAGCAGCCCAAAACAGGGACCGGGCGAGCAGTACTTC
CASSPKQGPGEQYF
>TRBV18|NA|NA|TRBJ2-2
TGTGCCAGCTCACCACCGGGCAGGGCGTGGACCGGGGAGCTGTTTTTT
CASSPPGRAWTGELFF
>TRBV5-8|NA|NA|TRBJ2-7
TGTGCCAGCAGCTTGGAAGGCGGGGCCTACTACGAGCAGTACTTC
CASSLEGGAYYEQYF
>TRBV7-2|NA|NA|TRBJ2-1
TGTGCCAGCAGCTTTAGTCTCACCCTTAGGGGCCCCCACAATGAGCAGTTCTTC
CASSFSLTLRGPHNEQFF
>TRBV11-2|NA|NA|TRBJ2-1
TGTGCCAGCAGCTTATTGGAGGGGCGGAATGAGCAGTTCTTC
CASSLLEGRNEQFF
>TRBV6-2/TRBV6-3|NA|NA|TRBJ2-1
TGTGCCAGCAGTTACAGGAGCAGTGAGCAGTTCTTC
CASSYRSSEQFF
>TRBV7-3|NA|TRBD1|TRBJ2-3
TGTGCCAGCAGCCCTGGTGGGACAGTTAAGGGCACAGATACGCAGTATTTT
CASSPGGTVKGTDTQYF
>TRBV4-2|NA|NA|TRBJ2-3
TGTGCCAGCAGTCGCGAGGATACGCAGTATTTT
CASSREDTQYF
>TRBV5-6|NA|NA|TRBJ1-5
TGTGCCAGCAGCCGGGGACATTTTTTAAGCAATCAGCCCCAGCATTTT
CASSRGHFLSNQPQHF
>TRBV2|NA|NA|TRBJ1-2
TGTGCCAGCAGGCCCTCGAGTAACTATGGCTACACCTTC
CASRPSSNYGYTF